This T cell receptor beta chain originates from a study of T cell responses to AZD1222 COVID-19 vaccine. Study-wide results and caveats: The sample set comprised mostly white British donors with more females, and clonal diversity was possibly underestimated. Distributed over spike, vaccine-associated CD4 TCRs predominated at 160-218 and 743-854. The study reported that nearly half of spike-specific TCRs target unmutated variant regions. Every sample of the repertoires postdated the peak T cell response.

The CDR3 consists of 12 residues. Germline CDR1 is MDHEN and CDR2 is SYDVKM. Trimming stripped 8 bases from V and 2 bases from J, with 9 bases between. Some clones are missing from TCRdb's copy, which holds only in-frame ones; the method was immunoSEQ multiplex PCR. The sample records approximately 130,000 clones, approximately 92% being singletons. A few counts support this clone. Its antigen is not identified. The V gene is TRBV28, the J gene TRBJ1-1, with D unresolved. This TCR was sampled from an adult who received the MenACWY meningococcal vaccine as a control. This sample comprised peripheral blood, obtained 28 days after the second dose of the MenACWY control vaccine. The CDR3 spells CASGGPNTEAFF. The CDR3 coding sequence is TGTGCCAGCGGAGGACCCAACACTGAAGCTTTCTTT.